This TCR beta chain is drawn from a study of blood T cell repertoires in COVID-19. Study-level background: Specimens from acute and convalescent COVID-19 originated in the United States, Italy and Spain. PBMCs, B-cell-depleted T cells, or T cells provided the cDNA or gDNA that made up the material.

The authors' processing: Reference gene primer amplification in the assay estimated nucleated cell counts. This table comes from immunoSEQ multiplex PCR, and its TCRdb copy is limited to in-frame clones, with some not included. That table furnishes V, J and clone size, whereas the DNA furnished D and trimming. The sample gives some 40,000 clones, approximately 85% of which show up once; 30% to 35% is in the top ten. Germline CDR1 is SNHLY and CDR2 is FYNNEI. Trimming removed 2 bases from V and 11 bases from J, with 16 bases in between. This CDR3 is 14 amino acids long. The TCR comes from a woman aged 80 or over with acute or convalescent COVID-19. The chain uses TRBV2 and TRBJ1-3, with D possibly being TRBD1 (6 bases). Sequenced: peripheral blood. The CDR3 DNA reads TGTGCCAGCAGTGAAAGCAGGGGCCGTTCCGCCATATATTTT. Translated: CASSESRGRSAIYF.